This entry features one TCR beta chain sequence. This CDR3 is 10 amino acids long. Trimming cost V 11 bases and J 6 bases, with 9 bases left between them. Germline CDR1 reads LNHDA; CDR2 reads SQIVND (reference sequence). This record belongs to a study of blood T cell repertoires in COVID-19. Study-wide context: Researchers got acute and convalescent COVID-19 samples from the United States, Italy and Spain. PBMCs, B-cell-depleted T cells, or T cells were the source of the cDNA or gDNA that made up the material.

In the authors' workflow: Reference gene primer amplification in the assay estimated nucleated cell counts. The data were produced by immunoSEQ multiplex PCR, yet TCRdb's version contains in-frame clones alone and is incomplete. From that table come the V and J calls and clone size; the DNA was used to work out D and trimming. The sample shows 150,000 to 200,000 clones, roughly 88% of them seen only once. This chain links TRBV19 with TRBJ2-3, with D possibly TRBD2 on 6 matching bases. This TCR derives from a man aged 55 to 70 with acute or convalescent COVID-19. The sample comprised peripheral blood. In DNA, the CDR3 is TGTGCCGTGGGGAGGGATACGCAGTATTTT. Its protein is CAVGRDTQYF. The full variable domain, in which reference TRBV19 and TRBJ2-3 provide the parts outside the CDR3, is DGGITQSPKYLFRKEGQNVTLSCEQNLNHDAMYWYRQDPGQGLRLIYYSQIVNDFQKGDIAEGYSVSREKKESFPLTVTSAQKNPTAFYLCAVGRDTQYFGPGTRLTVL.